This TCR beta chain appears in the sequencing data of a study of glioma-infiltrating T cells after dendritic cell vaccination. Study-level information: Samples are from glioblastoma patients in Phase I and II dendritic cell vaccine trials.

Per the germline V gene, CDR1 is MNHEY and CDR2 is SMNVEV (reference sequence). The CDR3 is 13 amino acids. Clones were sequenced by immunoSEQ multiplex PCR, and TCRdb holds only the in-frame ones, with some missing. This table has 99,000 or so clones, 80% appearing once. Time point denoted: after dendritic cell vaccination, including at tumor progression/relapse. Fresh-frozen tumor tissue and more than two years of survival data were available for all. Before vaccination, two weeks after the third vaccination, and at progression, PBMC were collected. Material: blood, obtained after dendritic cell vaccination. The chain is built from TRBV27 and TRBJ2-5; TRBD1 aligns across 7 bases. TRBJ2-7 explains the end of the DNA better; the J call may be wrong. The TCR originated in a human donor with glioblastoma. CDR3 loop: CASRRSRTGEQYF. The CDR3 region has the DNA TGTGCCAGCAGGAGATCCCGGACAGGCGAGCAGTACTTC.